This T cell receptor (beta chain) was sequenced for a study of T-cell memory formation after mild COVID-19. Study-wide results and limits: Second-wave clones reaching peak frequency on day 37 lacked confirmed SARS-CoV-2 specificity. Pre-infection memory carried some responding clones, suggesting that cross-reactive memory joined. Of the contracting clones, CD4+ ones lay mainly in CM and EM, and CD8+ ones in EMRA.

Trimming took 6 bases from V and 5 from J; bases not matched to a gene: 8. The CDR3 has 15 residues. CDR1 is DFQATT, CDR2 SNEGSKA, per germline (reference sequence). Researchers used 5'RACE with constant-segment primers to make TCR alpha and TCR beta cDNA libraries that carry sample barcodes and UMIs. TCRdb re-called the 5' RACE reads with MiXCR, one entry per CDR3 protein. The repertoire holds 300,000 to 400,000 distinct CDR3 sequences, around 28% seen once, with approximately 13% in the top ten. Turning to this clonotype: Its matching antigen is unknown.

Sequenced: PBMCs or a T cell subset sorted from them (not recorded which). This sequence joins TRBV20-1 and TRBJ1-5; 12 bases align to TRBD1. This TCR was recovered from an adult woman who had mild COVID-19 (a few samples of this study predate the infection). Cell type and time point are not known. In DNA form, the CDR3 reads TGCAGTGCCGGGACAGGGGGCCTTCCATATCAGCCCCAGCATTTT. Protein product: CSAGTGGLPYQPQHF.